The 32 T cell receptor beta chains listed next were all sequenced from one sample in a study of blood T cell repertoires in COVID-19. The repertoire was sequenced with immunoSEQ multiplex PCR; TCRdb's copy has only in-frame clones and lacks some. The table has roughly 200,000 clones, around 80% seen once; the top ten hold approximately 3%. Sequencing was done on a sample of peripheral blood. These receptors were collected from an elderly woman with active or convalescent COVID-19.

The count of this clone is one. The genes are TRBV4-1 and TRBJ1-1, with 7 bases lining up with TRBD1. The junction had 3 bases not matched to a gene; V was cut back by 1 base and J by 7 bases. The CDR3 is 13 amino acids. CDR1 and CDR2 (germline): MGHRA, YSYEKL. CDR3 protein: CASSQGRGDEAFF. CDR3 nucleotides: TGCGCCAGCAGCCAAGGCAGGGGGGATGAAGCTTTCTTT.

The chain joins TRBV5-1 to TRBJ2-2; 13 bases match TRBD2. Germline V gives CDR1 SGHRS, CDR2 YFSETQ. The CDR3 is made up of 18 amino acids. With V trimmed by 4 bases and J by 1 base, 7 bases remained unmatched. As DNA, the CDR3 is TGCGCCAGCAGCCCTAGACTAGCGGGGGGCCTGAACACCGGGGAGCTGTTTTTT. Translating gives CASSPRLAGGLNTGELFF.

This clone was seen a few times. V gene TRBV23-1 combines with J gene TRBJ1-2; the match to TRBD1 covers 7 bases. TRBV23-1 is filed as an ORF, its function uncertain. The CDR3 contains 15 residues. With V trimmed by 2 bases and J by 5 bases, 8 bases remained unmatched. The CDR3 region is CASSQVDRVNYGYTF. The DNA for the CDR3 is TGCGCCAGCAGTCAAGTTGACAGGGTAAATTATGGCTACACCTTC.

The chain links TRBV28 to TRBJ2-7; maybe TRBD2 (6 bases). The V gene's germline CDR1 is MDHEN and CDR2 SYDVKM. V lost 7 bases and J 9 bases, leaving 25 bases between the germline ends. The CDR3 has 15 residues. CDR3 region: CASTVGGKVGVGQYF. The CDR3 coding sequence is TGTGCCAGCACAGTGGGGGGAAAGGTCGGGGTTGGGCAGTACTTC.

Here the CDR3 reads CASSEGGLPDTQYF. The CDR3, as DNA: TGTGCCAGCAGTGAGGGGGGGCTTCCAGATACGCAGTATTTT. The rearrangement links TRBV2 to TRBJ2-3; weak D call: TRBD2 (7 bases). V lost 3 bases and J 4 bases, leaving 11 bases between the germline ends. Germline assignment: CDR1 SNHLY and CDR2 FYNNEI. The CDR3 consists of 14 residues.

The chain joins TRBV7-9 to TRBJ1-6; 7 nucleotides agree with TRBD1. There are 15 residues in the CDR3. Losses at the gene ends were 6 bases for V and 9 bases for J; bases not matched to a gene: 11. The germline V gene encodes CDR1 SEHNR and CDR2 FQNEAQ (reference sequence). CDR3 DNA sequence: TGTGCCAGCAGACCTGGTGGCAGGGGGTCTTCACCCCTCCACTTT. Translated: CASRPGGRGSSPLHF.

DNA for the CDR3: TGTGCCAGTAAAACCGGGACAGGTTTCCCTTCACCCCTCCACTTT. This gives the protein CASKTGTGFPSPLHF. The rearrangement uses TRBV19 and TRBJ1-6; the match to TRBD1 covers 8 bases. The length of the CDR3 is 15 residues. From germline, CDR1 is LNHDA and CDR2 SQIVND (reference sequence). Trimming cost V 7 bases and J 9 bases; bases outside gene matches: 11.

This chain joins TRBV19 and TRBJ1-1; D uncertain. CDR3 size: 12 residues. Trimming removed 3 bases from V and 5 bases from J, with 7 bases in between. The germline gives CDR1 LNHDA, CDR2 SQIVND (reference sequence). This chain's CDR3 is CASSMEGTEAFF. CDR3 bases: TGTGCCAGTAGTATGGAGGGAACTGAAGCTTTCTTT.

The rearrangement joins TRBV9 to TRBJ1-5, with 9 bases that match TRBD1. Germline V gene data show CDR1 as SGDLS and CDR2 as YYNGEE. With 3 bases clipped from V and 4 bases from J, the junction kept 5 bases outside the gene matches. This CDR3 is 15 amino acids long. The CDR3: CASSGEGQGNQPQHF. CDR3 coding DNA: TGTGCCAGCAGCGGAGAGGGACAGGGTAATCAGCCCCAGCATTTT.

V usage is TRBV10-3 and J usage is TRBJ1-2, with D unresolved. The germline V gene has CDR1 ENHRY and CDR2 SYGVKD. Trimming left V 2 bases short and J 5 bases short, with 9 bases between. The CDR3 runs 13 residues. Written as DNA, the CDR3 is TGTGCCATCAGTGAGACGGAGTTATATGGCTACACCTTC. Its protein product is CAISETELYGYTF.

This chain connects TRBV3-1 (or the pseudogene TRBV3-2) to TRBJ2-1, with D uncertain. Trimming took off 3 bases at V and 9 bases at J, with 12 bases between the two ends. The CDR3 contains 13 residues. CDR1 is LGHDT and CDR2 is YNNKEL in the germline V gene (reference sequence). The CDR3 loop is CASSQTYPGEQFF. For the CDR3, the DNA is TGTGCCAGCAGCCAGACTTATCCCGGTGAGCAGTTCTTC.

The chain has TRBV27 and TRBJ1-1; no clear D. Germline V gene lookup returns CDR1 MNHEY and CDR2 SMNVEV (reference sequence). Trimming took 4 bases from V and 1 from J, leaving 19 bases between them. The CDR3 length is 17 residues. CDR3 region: CASSSHLATSPNTEAFF. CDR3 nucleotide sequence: TGTGCCAGCAGTTCTCACCTAGCGACATCCCCGAACACTGAAGCTTTCTTT.

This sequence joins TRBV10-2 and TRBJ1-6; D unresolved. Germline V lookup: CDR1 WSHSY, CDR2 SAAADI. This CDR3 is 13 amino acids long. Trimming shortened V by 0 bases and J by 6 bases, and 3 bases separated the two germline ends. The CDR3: CASSESVNSPLHF. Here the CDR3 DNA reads TGCGCCAGCAGTGAGTCCGTTAATTCACCCCTCCACTTT.

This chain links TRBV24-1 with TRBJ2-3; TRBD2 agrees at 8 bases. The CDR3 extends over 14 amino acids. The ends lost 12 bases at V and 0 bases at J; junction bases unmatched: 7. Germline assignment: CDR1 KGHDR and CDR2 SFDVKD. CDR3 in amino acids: CAAGGERSTDTQYF. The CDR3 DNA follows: TGTGCCGCGGGGGGCGAGAGGAGCACAGATACGCAGTATTTT.

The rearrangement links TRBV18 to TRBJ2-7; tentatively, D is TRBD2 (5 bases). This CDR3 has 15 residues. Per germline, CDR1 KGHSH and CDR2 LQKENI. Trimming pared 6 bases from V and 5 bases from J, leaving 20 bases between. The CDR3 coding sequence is TGTGCCAGCTCTCAAGGACTGACCTCTGGGAACGAGCAGTACTTC. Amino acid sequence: CASSQGLTSGNEQYF.

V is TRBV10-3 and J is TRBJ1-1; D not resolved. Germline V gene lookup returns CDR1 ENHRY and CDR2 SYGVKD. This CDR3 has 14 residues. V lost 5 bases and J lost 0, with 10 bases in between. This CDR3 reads CAISPHNMNTEAFF. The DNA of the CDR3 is TGTGCCATCAGTCCACACAACATGAACACTGAAGCTTTCTTT.

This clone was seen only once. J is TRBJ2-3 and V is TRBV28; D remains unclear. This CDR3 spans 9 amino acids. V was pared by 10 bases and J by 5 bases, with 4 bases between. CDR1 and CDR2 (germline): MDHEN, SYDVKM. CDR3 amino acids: CATGDTQYF. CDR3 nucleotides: TGTGCCACCGGAGATACGCAGTATTTT.

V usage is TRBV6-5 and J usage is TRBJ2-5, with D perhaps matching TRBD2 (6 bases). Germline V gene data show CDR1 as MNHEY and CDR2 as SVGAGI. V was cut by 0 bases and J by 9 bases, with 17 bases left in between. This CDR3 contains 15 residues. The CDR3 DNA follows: TGTGCCAGCAGTTACTCGAGGACCGGGGGTAGTGCCCAGTACTTC. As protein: CASSYSRTGGSAQYF.

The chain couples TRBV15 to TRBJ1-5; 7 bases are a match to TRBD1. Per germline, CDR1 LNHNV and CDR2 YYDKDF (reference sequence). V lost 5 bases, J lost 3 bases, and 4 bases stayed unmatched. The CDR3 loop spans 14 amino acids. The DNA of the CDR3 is TGTGCCACCAGCCTACAGGGGTACAATCAGCCCCAGCATTTT. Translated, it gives CATSLQGYNQPQHF.

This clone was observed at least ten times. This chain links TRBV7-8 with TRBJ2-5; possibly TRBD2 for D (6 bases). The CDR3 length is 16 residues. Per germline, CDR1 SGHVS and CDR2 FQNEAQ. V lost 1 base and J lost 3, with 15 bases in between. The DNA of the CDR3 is TGTGCCAGCAGCTTAGGTACTCGGCCGGGGGAAGAGACCCAGTACTTC. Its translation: CASSLGTRPGEETQYF.

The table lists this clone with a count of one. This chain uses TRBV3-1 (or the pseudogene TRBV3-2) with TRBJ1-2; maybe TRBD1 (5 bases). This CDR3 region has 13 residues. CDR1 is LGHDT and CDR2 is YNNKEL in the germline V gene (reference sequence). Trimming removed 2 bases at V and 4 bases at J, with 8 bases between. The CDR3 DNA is TGTGCCAGCAGCCAATCGGGGGGCTATGGCTACACCTTC. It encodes CASSQSGGYGYTF.

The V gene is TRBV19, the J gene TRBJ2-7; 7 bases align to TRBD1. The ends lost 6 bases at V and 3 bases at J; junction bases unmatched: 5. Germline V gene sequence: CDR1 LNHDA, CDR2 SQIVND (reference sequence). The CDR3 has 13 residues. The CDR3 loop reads CASRQTGFYEQYF. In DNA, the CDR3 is TGTGCCAGTAGACAGACAGGGTTCTACGAGCAGTACTTC. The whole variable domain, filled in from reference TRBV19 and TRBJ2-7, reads DGGITQSPKYLFRKEGQNVTLSCEQNLNHDAMYWYRQDPGQGLRLIYYSQIVNDFQKGDIAEGYSVSREKKESFPLTVTSAQKNPTAFYLCASRQTGFYEQYFGPGTRLTVT.

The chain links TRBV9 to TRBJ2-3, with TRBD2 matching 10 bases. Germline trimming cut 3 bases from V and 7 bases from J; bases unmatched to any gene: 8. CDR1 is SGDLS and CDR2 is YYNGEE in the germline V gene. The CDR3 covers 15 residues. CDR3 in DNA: TGTGCCAGCAGCGCAATAGCGGGGGGCGACAATACGCAGTATTTT. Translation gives CASSAIAGGDNTQYF.

In nucleotides, the CDR3 is TGTGCCAGCTCAACGGGACAGGGGAGCAATCAGCCCCAGCATTTT. It is translated as CASSTGQGSNQPQHF. J is TRBJ1-5 and V is TRBV18; TRBD1 matches 10 bases. Germline V gives CDR1 KGHSH, CDR2 LQKENI. The V segment lost 5 bases and the J segment 1 base; nucleotides outside the gene matches: 2. The CDR3 has 15 amino acids. Full variable domain (rest looked up from reference TRBV18 and TRBJ1-5): NAGVMQNPRHLVRRRGQEARLRCSPMKGHSHVYWYRQLPEEGLKFMVYLQKENIIDESGMPKERFSAEFPKEGPSILRIQQVVRGDSAAYFCASSTGQGSNQPQHFGDGTRLSIL.

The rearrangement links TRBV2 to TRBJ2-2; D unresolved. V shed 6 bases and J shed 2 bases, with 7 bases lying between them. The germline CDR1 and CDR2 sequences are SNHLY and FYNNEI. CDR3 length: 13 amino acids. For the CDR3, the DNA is TGTGCCAGCAGCACAGCTAACACCGGGGAGCTGTTTTTT. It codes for CASSTANTGELFF.

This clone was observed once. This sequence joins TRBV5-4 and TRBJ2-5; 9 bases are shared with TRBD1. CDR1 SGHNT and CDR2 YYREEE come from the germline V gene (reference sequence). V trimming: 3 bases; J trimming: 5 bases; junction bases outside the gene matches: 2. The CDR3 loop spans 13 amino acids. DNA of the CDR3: TGTGCCAGCAGCTCCGACAGGGGGGAGACCCAGTACTTC. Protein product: CASSSDRGETQYF.

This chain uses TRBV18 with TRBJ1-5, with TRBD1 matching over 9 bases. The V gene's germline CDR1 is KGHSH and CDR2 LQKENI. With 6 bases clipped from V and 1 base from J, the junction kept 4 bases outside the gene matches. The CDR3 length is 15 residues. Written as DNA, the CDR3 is TGTGCCAGCTCGGAACAGGGGGCGAGCAATCAGCCCCAGCATTTT. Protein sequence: CASSEQGASNQPQHF.

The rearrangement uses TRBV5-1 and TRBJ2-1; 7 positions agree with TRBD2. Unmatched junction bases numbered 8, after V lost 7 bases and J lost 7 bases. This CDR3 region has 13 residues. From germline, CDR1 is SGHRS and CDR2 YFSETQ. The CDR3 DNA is TGCGCCAGCTCGTCCCCGGGGGGAAATGAGCAGTTCTTC. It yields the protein CASSSPGGNEQFF.

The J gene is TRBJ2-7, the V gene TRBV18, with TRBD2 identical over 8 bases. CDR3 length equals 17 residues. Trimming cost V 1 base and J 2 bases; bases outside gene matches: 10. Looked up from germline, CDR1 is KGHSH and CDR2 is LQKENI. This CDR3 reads CASSPRAGGRNTYEQYF. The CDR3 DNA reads TGTGCCAGCTCACCACGGGCGGGGGGACGTAATACCTACGAGCAGTACTTC.

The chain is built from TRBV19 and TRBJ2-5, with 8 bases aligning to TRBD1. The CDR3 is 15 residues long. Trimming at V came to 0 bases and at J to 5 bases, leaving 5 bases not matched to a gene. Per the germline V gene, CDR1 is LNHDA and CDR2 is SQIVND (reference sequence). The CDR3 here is CASSIEATGVETQYF. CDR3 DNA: TGTGCCAGTAGTATAGAGGCGACAGGGGTGGAGACCCAGTACTTC.

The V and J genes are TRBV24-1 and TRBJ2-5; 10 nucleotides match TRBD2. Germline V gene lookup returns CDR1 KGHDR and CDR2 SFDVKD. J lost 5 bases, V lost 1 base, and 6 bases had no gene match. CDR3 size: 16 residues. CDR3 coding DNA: TGTGCCACCAGTGATTTTAGAGCGGGGGGGCCGGAGACCCAGTACTTC. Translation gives CATSDFRAGGPETQYF.

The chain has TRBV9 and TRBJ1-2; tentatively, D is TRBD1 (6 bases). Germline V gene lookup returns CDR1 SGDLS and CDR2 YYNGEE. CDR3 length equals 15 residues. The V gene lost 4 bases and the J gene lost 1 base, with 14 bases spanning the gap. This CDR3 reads CASSPAGVSNYGYTF. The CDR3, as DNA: TGTGCCAGCAGCCCCGCAGGGGTCAGTAACTATGGCTACACCTTC.